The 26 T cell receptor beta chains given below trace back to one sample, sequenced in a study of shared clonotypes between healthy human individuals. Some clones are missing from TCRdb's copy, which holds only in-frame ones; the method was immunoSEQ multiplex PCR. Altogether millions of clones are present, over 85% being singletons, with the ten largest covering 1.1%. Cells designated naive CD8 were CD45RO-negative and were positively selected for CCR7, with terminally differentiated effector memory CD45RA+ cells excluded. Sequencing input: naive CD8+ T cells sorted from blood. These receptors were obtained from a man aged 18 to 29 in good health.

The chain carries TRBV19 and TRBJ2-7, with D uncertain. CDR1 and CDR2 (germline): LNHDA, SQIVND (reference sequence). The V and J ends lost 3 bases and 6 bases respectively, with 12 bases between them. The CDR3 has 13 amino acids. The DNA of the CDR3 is TGTGCCAGTAGTATGGGCACCACGATCGAGCAGTACTTC. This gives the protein CASSMGTTIEQYF.

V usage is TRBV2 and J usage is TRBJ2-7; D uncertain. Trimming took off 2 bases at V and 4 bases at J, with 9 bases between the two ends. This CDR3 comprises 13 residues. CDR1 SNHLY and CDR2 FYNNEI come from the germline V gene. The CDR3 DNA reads TGTGCCAGCAGTGAATTGGACGGGTACGAGCAGTACTTC. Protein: CASSELDGYEQYF.

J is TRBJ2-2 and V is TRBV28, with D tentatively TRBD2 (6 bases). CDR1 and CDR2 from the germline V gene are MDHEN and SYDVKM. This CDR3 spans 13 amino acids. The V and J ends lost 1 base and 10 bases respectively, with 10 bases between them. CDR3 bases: TGTGCCAGCAGTTTATCTGGGGGGACGGAGCTGTTTTTT. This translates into CASSLSGGTELFF.

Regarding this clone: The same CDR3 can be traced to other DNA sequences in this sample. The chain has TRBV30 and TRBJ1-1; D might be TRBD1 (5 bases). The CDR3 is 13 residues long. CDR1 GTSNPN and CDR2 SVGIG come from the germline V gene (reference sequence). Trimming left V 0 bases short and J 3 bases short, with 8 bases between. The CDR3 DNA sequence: TGTGCCTGGAGTGTTTGGGGGGACACTGAAGCTTTCTTT. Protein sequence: CAWSVWGDTEAFF.

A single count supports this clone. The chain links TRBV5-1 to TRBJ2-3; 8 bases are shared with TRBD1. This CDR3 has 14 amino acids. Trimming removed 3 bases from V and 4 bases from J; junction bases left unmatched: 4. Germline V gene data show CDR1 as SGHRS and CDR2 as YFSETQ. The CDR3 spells CASSSYRGADTQYF. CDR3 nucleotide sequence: TGCGCCAGCAGCTCGTACAGGGGGGCAGATACGCAGTATTTT.

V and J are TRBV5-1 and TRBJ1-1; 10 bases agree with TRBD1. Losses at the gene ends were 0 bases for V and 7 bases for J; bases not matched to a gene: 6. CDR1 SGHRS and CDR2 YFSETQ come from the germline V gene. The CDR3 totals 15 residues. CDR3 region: CASSLGQGAPDEAFF. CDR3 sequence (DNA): TGCGCCAGCAGCTTGGGACAGGGGGCGCCCGATGAAGCTTTCTTT. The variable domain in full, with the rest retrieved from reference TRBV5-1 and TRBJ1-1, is KAGVTQTPRYLIKTRGQQVTLSCSPISGHRSVSWYQQTPGQGLQFLFEYFSETQRNKGNFPGRFSGRQFSNSRSEMNVSTLELGDSALYLCASSLGQGAPDEAFFGQGTRLTVV.

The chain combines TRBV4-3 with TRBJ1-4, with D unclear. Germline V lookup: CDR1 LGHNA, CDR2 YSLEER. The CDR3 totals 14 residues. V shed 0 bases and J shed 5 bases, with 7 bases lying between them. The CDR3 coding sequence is TGCGCCAGCAGCCAAGATTGGGGAAATGAAAAACTGTTTTTT. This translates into CASSQDWGNEKLFF.

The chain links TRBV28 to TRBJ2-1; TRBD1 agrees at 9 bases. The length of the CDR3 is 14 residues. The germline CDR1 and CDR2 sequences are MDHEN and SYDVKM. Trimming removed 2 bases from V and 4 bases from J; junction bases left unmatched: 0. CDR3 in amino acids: CASSLGTGYNEQFF. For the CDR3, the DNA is TGTGCCAGCAGTTTAGGGACAGGGTACAATGAGCAGTTCTTC.

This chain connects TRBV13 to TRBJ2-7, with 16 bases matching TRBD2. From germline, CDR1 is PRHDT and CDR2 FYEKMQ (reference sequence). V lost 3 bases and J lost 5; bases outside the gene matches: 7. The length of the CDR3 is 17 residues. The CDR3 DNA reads TGTGCCAGCAGCTTGGGACTAGCGGGAGGGCCTGTAAACGAGCAGTACTTC. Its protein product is CASSLGLAGGPVNEQYF.

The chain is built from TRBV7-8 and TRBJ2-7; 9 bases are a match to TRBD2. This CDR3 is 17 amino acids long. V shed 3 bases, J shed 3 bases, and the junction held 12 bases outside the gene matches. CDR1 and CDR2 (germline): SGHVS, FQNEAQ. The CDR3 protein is CASSFFQIAGEGYEQYF. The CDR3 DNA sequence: TGTGCCAGCAGCTTCTTCCAAATAGCGGGAGAGGGCTACGAGCAGTACTTC.

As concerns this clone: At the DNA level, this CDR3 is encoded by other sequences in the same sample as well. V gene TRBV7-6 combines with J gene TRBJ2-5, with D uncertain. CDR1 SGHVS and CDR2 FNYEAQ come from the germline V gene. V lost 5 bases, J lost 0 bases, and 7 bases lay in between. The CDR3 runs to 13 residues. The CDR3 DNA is TGTGCCAGCAGCCCCCGCAACCAAGAGACCCAGTACTTC. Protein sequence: CASSPRNQETQYF.

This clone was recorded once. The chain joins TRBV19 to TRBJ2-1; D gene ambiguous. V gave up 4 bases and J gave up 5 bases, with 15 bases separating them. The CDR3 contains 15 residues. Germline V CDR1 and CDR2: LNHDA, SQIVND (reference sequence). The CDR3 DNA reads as TGTGCCAGTAGTAGCCGGACCGGAATGGACAATGAGCAGTTCTTC. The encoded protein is CASSSRTGMDNEQFF.

The CDR3 DNA sequence: TGCGCCAGCAGCCCGGAACAGGGGGCTTGGGAGACCCAGTACTTC. Its translation: CASSPEQGAWETQYF. The chain links TRBV5-1 to TRBJ2-5; TRBD1 matches at 9 bases. V lost 4 bases and J lost 5; bases outside the gene matches: 9. This CDR3 has 15 residues. The germline V gene has CDR1 SGHRS and CDR2 YFSETQ.

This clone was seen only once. DNA for the CDR3: TGCGCCAGCAGCCAAGGCATGGGGCTCTACGAGCAGTACTTC. Translation: CASSQGMGLYEQYF. The chain couples TRBV4-1 to TRBJ2-7, with D possibly matching TRBD1 (5 bases). Germline CDR1 MGHRA, CDR2 YSYEKL. Trimming left V 1 base short and J 3 bases short, with 10 bases between. The CDR3 consists of 14 residues.

The CDR3 DNA follows: TGTGCCAGTAGTCCCTGGAACACTGAAGCTTTCTTT. Its translation is CASSPWNTEAFF. The chain links TRBV19 to TRBJ1-1; D remains ambiguous. V was clipped by 5 bases and J by 1 base, with 5 bases between them. CDR3 length: 12 residues. Germline V gene data show CDR1 as LNHDA and CDR2 as SQIVND (reference sequence).

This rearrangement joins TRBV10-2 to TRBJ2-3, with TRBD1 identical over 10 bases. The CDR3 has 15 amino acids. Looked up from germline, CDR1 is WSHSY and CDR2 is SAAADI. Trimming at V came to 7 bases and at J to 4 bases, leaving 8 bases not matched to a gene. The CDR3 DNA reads TGCGCCAGCAACCCGACAGGGGGCAAGGCAGATACGCAGTATTTT. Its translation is CASNPTGGKADTQYF.

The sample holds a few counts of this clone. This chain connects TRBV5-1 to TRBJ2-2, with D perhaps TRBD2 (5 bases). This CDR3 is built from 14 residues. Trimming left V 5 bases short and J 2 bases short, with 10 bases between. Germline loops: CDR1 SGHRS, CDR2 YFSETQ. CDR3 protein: CASRDDYNTGELFF. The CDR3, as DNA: TGCGCCAGCAGGGACGACTATAACACCGGGGAGCTGTTTTTT.

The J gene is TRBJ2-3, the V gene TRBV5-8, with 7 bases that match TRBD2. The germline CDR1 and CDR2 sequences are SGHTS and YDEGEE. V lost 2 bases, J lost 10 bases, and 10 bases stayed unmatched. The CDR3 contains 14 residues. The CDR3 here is CASSFGGSSNAQYF. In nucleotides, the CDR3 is TGTGCCAGCAGCTTCGGCGGGAGCTCGAATGCGCAGTATTTT.

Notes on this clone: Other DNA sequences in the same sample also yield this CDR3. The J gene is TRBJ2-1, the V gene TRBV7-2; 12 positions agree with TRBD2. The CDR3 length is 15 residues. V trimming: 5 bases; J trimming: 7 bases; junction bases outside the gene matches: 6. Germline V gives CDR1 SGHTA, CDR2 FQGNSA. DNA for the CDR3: TGTGCCAGCAGCATTCTAGCGGGAGGGCCTAATGAGCAGTTCTTC. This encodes CASSILAGGPNEQFF.

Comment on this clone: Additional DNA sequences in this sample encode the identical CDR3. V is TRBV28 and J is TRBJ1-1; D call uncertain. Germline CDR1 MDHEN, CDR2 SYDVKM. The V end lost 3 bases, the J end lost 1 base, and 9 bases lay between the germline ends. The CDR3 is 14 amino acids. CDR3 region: CASSFQGGNTEAFF. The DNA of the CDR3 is TGTGCCAGCAGTTTTCAAGGAGGGAACACTGAAGCTTTCTTT.

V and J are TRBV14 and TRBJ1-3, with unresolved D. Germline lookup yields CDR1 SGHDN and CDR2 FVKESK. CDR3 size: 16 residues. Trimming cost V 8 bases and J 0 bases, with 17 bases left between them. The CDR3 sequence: CASALVSRSSGNTIYF. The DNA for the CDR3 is TGTGCCAGCGCCCTCGTTAGTCGGAGCTCTGGAAACACCATATATTTT.

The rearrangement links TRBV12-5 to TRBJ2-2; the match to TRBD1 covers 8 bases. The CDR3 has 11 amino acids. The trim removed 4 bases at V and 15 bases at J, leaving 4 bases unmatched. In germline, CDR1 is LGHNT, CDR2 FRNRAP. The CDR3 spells CASGWTGKVFF. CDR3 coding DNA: TGTGCTAGTGGTTGGACAGGGAAGGTGTTTTTT. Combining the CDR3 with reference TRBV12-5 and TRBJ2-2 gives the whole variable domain DARVTQTPRHKVTEMGQEVTMRCQPILGHNTVFWYRQTMMQGLELLAYFRNRAPLDDSGMPKDRFSAEMPDATLATLKIQPSEPRDSAVYFCASGWTGKVFFGEGSRLTVL.

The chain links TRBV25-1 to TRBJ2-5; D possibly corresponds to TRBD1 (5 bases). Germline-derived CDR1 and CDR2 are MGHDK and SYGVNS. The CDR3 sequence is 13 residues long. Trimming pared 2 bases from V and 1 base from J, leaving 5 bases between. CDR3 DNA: TGTGCCAGCAGTGAAGACAGCCAAGAGACCCAGTACTTC. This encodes CASSEDSQETQYF.

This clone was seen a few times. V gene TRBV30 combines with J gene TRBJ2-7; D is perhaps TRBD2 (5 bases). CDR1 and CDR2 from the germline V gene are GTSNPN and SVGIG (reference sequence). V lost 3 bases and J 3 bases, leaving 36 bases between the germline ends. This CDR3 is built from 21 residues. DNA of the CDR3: TGTGCCTGGAGCGAAGGGTACGGAATTTATGGAGGCAGGCCGAAGATCTACGAGCAGTACTTC. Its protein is CAWSEGYGIYGGRPKIYEQYF.

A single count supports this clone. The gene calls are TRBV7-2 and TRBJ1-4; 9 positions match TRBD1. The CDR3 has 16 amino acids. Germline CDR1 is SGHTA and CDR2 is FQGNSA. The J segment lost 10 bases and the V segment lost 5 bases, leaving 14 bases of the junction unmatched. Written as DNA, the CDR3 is TGTGCCAGCAGCGGGGGGACAGGGAAGGCAACTAGAAAACTGTTTTTT. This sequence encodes CASSGGTGKATRKLFF.

The CDR3 region is CASSPPGMGNEKLFF. CDR3 in DNA: TGTGCCAGCAGCCCGCCAGGGATGGGTAATGAAAAACTGTTTTTT. The V call is TRBV13, the J call TRBJ1-4; possible D gene TRBD1, 5 bases. This CDR3 is built from 15 residues. Germline CDR1 and CDR2: PRHDT and FYEKMQ (reference sequence). V was cut by 5 bases and J by 4 bases, with 14 bases left in between.